This T cell receptor beta chain was observed in a study of shared clonotypes between healthy human individuals. Germline V gives CDR1 MGHRA, CDR2 YSYEKL. There are 15 residues in the CDR3. Deletions cut 4 bases from V and 1 base from J, with 14 bases between. Repertoires were generated with immunoSEQ multiplex PCR, while TCRdb's copy carries only in-frame clones and drops some. This table has 1.5 million to 2.5 million clones, just under 95% appearing once. Details on this clone: Other DNA sequences in this sample translate to the same CDR3.

Terminally differentiated effector memory CD45RA+ cells were excluded by CCR7 positive selection of CD45RO-negative cells. This rearrangement joins TRBV4-1 to TRBJ2-7; tentatively, D is TRBD1 or TRBD2 (5 bases each). This TCR derives from a man aged 18-30 years in good health. Sequences were obtained from naive CD8+ T cells sorted from blood. The CDR3 DNA reads as TGCGCCAGCAGCCGGACCGGGACCTCTTCCTACGAGCAGTACTTC. It specifies CASSRTGTSSYEQYF.